A single sample gave rise to the 15 T cell receptor beta chains below, sequenced in a study of beta chain features in type 1 diabetes. Study-level results: Among all four CD4+ subsets, Type 1 diabetes patients had TCRB CDR3s that were moderately but significantly shorter.

Their specific antigens are unknown. Of the isolated RNA, all was reverse transcribed, and so the sequenced material was expressed TCRB transcripts. The protocol was immunoSEQ multiplex PCR, while the TCRdb copy is restricted to in-frame clones and leaves out a portion. In the table there are approximately 730,000 clones, 13% of which are singletons. The sample consisted of naive CD4+ T cells from blood. The receptor source for this set is a man in his late teens or twenties with type 1 diabetes.

This clone was seen a handful of times. CDR3 nucleotides: TGTGCCAGTCAGGCGGGCACCGGGAACGAGCAGTACTTC. Translating gives CASQAGTGNEQYF. V usage is TRBV19 and J usage is TRBJ2-7; maybe TRBD2 (5 bases). V was cut by 8 bases and J by 5 bases, with 16 bases left in between. The CDR3 has 13 amino acids. Germline lookup yields CDR1 LNHDA and CDR2 SQIVND (reference sequence). Based on the CDR3 plus reference TRBV19 and TRBJ2-7, the full variable domain is DGGITQSPKYLFRKEGQNVTLSCEQNLNHDAMYWYRQDPGQGLRLIYYSQIVNDFQKGDIAEGYSVSREKKESFPLTVTSAQKNPTAFYLCASQAGTGNEQYFGPGTRLTVT.

This clone occurred many times. The chain has TRBV4-1 and TRBJ2-4; 7 nucleotides line up with TRBD1. Trimming removed 0 bases from V and 9 bases from J; junction bases left unmatched: 5. The V gene's germline CDR1 is MGHRA and CDR2 YSYEKL. There are 14 residues in the CDR3. CDR3 coding DNA: TGCGCCAGCAGCCAAGAGGAAAGGGGGCGCATTCAGTACTTC. Encoded protein: CASSQEERGRIQYF.

This rearrangement joins TRBV4-1 to TRBJ1-6, with 7 bases lining up with TRBD1. There are 16 residues in the CDR3. After removal of 3 bases from V and 4 bases from J, the junction contained 6 bases not matched to a gene. Germline V lookup: CDR1 MGHRA, CDR2 YSYEKL. This CDR3 is CASSHAGTEYNSPLHF. CDR3 sequence (DNA): TGCGCCAGCAGCCACGCCGGGACAGAGTATAATTCACCCCTCCACTTT.

This clone was counted only a few times. This chain links TRBV5-1 with TRBJ1-1; D remains unclear. The V end was cut by 2 bases, the J end by 10 bases, with 18 bases between. The CDR3 is made up of 14 amino acids. CDR1 and CDR2 (germline): SGHRS, YFSETQ. CDR3 nucleotides: TGCGCCAGCAGCTTCGCCCCTCCCGACGTTGCAGCTTTCTTT. Translation gives CASSFAPPDVAAFF.

The rearrangement links TRBV6-5 to TRBJ1-4; D gene uncertain. The V end was cut by 0 bases, the J end by 7 bases, with 15 bases between. This CDR3 spans 16 amino acids. Looked up from germline, CDR1 is MNHEY and CDR2 is SVGAGI. The CDR3 DNA reads as TGTGCCAGCAGTTACTCGGGGAATATAGGTGGTGAAAAACTGTTTTTT. Translating gives CASSYSGNIGGEKLFF.

Comment on this clone: Its ends do not fully match the called genes, so a read error is possible. V usage is TRBV6-5 and J usage is TRBJ2-5; D is uncertain. CDR3 length equals 14 residues. The germline CDR1 and CDR2 sequences are MNHEY and SVGAGI. The CDR3 DNA follows: TGTGCCATCAGTGACCCTTTACCTGAAGAGACCCAGTACTTC. Its translation: CAISDPLPEETQYF.

The sample holds a few counts of this clone. The CDR3 is CASSTAGTQFRETQYF. CDR3 nucleotides: TGTGCCAGCAGTACCGCCGGGACCCAATTTCGAGAGACCCAGTACTTC. J is TRBJ2-5 and V is TRBV25-1; TRBD1 or TRBD2 may be the D gene (5 bases each). The length of the CDR3 is 16 residues. Between the trimmed V and J ends, which lost 5 bases and 4 bases, there was a span of 20 bases. CDR1 is MGHDK, CDR2 SYGVNS, per germline.

This chain links TRBV25-1 with TRBJ2-4; D unclear. The CDR3 extends over 15 amino acids. V was trimmed by 2 bases and J by 8 bases, leaving 16 bases between them. The germline CDR1 and CDR2 sequences are MGHDK and SYGVNS. CDR3: CASSEPGIAQDIQYF. The CDR3 nucleotides are TGTGCCAGCAGTGAACCCGGTATCGCCCAAGACATTCAGTACTTC.

In this sample, this clone turned up a few times. DNA for the CDR3: TGTGCCAGCTCTCAAGACAGGTACGAGCAGTACTTC. It is translated as CASSQDRYEQYF. J is TRBJ2-7 and V is TRBV18; weak D call: TRBD1 (6 bases). V lost 6 bases, J lost 4 bases, and 10 bases lay in between. Looked up from germline, CDR1 is KGHSH and CDR2 is LQKENI. The CDR3 spans 12 residues.

This clone was seen a few times. The rearrangement links TRBV27 to TRBJ2-7; D gene ambiguous. Between the trimmed V and J ends, which lost 5 bases and 6 bases, there was a span of 20 bases. The length of the CDR3 is 15 residues. Looked up from germline, CDR1 is MNHEY and CDR2 is SMNVEV (reference sequence). CDR3 amino acids: CASSVARHNTGEQYF. CDR3 sequence (DNA): TGTGCCAGCAGTGTGGCCCGTCACAACACCGGCGAGCAGTACTTC.

The chain uses TRBV10-3 and TRBJ1-4; 11 bases are shared with TRBD1. Germline values: CDR1 ENHRY, CDR2 SYGVKD. The CDR3 consists of 12 residues. V dropped 11 bases and J dropped 7; count of bases not matched to a gene: 3. The CDR3 is CAAGTGGEKLFF. The CDR3, as DNA: TGTGCCGCTGGGACAGGGGGTGAAAAACTGTTTTTT.

The J gene is TRBJ1-3, the V gene TRBV9; TRBD1 might be the D (5 bases). The CDR3 runs 14 residues. V shed 9 bases and J shed 4 bases, with 17 bases lying between them. Germline V gene data show CDR1 as SGDLS and CDR2 as YYNGEE. The CDR3 protein is CATIGANPGNTIYF. CDR3 bases: TGTGCCACCATAGGGGCTAATCCCGGAAACACCATATATTTT.

The table lists this clone with a few counts. The same CDR3 can be traced to other DNA sequences in this sample. The chain employs TRBV5-4 and TRBJ1-1; TRBD1 matches at 7 bases. With 2 bases clipped from V and 0 bases from J, the junction kept 1 base outside the gene matches. The CDR3 is 14 amino acids. Germline CDR1 SGHNT, CDR2 YYREEE (reference sequence). This chain's CDR3 is CASSLQGMNTEAFF. In DNA, the CDR3 is TGTGCCAGCAGCTTACAGGGGATGAACACTGAAGCTTTCTTT.

This clone was seen only a few times. The genes are TRBV4-1 and TRBJ2-2; maybe TRBD1 (6 bases). The CDR3 runs to 15 residues. Germline CDR1 MGHRA, CDR2 YSYEKL. Trimming stripped 2 bases from V and 7 bases from J, with 14 bases between. CDR3 sequence: CASSQLQGGDGELFF. CDR3 nucleotides: TGCGCCAGCAGCCAATTACAGGGCGGCGACGGGGAGCTGTTTTTT.

This clone was observed a few times. V is TRBV2 and J is TRBJ2-7; D remains ambiguous. The CDR3 length is 13 residues. The germline gives CDR1 SNHLY, CDR2 FYNNEI. Trimming shortened V by 6 bases and J by 0 bases, and 9 bases separated the two germline ends. The CDR3 nucleotides are TGTGCCAGCAGGCGCGAGCTCTCCTACGAGCAGTACTTC. It specifies CASRRELSYEQYF.